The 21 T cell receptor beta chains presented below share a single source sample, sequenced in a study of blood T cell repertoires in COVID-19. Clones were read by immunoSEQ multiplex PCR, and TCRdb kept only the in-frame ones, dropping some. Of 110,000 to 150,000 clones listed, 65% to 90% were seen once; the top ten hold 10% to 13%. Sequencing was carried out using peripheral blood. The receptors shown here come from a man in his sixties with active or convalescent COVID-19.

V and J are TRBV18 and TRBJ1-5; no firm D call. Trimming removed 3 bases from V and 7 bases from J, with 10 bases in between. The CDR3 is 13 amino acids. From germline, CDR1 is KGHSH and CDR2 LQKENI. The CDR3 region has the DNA TGTGCCAGCTCACCCAAACTTGAGCAGCCCCAGCATTTT. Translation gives CASSPKLEQPQHF.

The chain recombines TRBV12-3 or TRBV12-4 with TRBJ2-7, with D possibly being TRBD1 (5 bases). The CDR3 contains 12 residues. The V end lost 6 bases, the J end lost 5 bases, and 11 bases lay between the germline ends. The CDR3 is CASRGRADEQYF. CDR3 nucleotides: TGTGCCAGCAGGGGCAGGGCCGACGAGCAGTACTTC.

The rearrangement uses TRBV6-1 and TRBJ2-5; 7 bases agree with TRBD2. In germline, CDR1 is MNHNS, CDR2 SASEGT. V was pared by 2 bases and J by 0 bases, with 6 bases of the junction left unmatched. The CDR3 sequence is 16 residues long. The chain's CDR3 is CASSEWAGEYQETQYF. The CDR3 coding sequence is TGTGCCAGCAGTGAATGGGCGGGGGAGTACCAAGAGACCCAGTACTTC.

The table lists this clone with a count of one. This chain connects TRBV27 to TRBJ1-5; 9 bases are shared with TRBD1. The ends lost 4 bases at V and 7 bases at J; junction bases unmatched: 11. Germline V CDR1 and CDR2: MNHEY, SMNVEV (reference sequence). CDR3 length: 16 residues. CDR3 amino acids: CASSSPGQGRGQPQHF. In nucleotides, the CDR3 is TGTGCCAGCAGTTCTCCGGGACAGGGCCGGGGACAGCCCCAGCATTTT.

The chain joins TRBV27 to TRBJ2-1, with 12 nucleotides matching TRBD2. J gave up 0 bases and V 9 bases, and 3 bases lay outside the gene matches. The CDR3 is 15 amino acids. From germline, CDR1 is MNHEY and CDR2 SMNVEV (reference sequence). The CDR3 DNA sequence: TGTGCCAGTCGGACTAGCGGGATCTCCTACAATGAGCAGTTCTTC. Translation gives CASRTSGISYNEQFF.

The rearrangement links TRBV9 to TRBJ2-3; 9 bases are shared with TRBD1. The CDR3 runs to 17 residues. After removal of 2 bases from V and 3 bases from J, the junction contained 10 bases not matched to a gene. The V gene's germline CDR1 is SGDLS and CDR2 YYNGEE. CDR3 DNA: TGTGCCAGCAGCGTTCTCACAGGGGGCGCGAGGACAGATACGCAGTATTTT. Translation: CASSVLTGGARTDTQYF.

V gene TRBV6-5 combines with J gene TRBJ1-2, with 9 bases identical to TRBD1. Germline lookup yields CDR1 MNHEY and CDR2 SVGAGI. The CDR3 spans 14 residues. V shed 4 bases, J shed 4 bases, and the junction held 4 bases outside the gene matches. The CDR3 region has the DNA TGTGCCAGCAGTTCCGGGACAGGGTTCTATGGCTACACCTTC. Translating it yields CASSSGTGFYGYTF.

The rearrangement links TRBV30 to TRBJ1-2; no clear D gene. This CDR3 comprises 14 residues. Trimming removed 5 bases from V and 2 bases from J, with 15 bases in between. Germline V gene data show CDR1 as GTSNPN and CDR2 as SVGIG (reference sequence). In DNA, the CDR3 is TGTGCCTGGTGGCGGGTGCCGGGAAACTATGGCTACACCTTC. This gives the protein CAWWRVPGNYGYTF.

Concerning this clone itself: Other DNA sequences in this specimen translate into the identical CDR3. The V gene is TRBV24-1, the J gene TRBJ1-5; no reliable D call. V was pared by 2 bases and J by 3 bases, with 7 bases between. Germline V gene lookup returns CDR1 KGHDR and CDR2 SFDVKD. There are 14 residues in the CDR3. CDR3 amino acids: CATSDWETNQPQHF. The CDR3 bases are TGTGCCACCAGTGATTGGGAGACCAATCAGCCCCAGCATTTT.

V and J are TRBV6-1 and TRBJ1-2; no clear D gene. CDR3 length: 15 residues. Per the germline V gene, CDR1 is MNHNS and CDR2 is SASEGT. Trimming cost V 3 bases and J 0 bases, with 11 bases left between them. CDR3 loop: CASSEITLPNYGYTF. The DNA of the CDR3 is TGTGCCAGCAGTGAGATAACCCTACCTAACTATGGCTACACCTTC.

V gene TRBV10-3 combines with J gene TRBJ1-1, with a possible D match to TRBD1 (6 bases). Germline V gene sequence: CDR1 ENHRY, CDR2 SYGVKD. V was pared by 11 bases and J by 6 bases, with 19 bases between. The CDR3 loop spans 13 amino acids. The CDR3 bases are TGTGCCGCTCGTCCAGGGGCAGGGGCTGAAGCTTTCTTT. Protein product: CAARPGAGAEAFF.

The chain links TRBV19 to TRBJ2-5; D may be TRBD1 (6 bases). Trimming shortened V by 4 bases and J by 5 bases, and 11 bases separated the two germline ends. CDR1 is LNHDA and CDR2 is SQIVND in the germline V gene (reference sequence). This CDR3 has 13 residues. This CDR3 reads CASSNTGWETQYF. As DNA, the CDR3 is TGTGCCAGTAGTAACACAGGGTGGGAGACCCAGTACTTC.

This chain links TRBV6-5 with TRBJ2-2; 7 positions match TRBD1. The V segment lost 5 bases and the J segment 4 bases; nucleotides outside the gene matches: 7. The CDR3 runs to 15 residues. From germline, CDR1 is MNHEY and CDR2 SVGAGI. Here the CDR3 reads CASSPAGGSTGELFF. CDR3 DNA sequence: TGTGCCAGCAGTCCGGCAGGGGGATCCACCGGGGAGCTGTTTTTT.

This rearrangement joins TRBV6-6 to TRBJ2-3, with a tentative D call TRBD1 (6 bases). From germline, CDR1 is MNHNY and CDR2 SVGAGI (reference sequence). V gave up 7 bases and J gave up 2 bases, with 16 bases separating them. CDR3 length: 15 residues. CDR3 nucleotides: TGTGCCAGCAATCCTGATGGACAGTTCACAGATACGCAGTATTTT. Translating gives CASNPDGQFTDTQYF.

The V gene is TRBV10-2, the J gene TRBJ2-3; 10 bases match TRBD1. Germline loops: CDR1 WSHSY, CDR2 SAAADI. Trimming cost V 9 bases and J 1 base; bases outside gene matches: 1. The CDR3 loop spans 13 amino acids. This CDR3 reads CASGTGGTDTQYF. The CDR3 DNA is TGCGCCAGTGGGACAGGGGGCACAGATACGCAGTATTTT.

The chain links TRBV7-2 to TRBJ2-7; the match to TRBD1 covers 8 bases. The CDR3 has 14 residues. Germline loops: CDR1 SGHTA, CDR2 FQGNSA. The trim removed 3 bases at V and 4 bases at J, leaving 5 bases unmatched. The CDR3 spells CASSFGQGEYEQYF. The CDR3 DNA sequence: TGTGCCAGCAGCTTTGGACAGGGAGAATACGAGCAGTACTTC.

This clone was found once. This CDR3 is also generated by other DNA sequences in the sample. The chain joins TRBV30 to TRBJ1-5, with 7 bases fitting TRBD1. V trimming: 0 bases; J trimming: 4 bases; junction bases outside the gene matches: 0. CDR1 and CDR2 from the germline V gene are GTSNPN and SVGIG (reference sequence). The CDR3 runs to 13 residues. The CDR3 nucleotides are TGTGCCTGGAGTGTACAGGGGAATCAGCCCCAGCATTTT. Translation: CAWSVQGNQPQHF.

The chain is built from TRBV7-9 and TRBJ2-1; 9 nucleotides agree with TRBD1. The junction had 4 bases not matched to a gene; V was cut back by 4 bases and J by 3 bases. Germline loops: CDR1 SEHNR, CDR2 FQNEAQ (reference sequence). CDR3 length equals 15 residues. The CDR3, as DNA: TGTGCCAGCAGCTCTCCGGGACAGGGCTACAATGAGCAGTTCTTC. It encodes CASSSPGQGYNEQFF.

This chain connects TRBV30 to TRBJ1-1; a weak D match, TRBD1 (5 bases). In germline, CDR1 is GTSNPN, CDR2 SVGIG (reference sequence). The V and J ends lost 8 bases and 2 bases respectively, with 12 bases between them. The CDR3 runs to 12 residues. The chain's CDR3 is CAGARQNTEAFF. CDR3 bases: TGTGCCGGGGCCAGGCAAAACACTGAAGCTTTCTTT. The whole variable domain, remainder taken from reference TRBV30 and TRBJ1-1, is SQTIHQWPATLVQPVGSPLSLECTVEGTSNPNLYWYRQAAGRGLQLLFYSVGIGQISSEVPQNLSASRPQDRQFILSSKKLLLSDSGFYLCAGARQNTEAFFGQGTRLTVV.

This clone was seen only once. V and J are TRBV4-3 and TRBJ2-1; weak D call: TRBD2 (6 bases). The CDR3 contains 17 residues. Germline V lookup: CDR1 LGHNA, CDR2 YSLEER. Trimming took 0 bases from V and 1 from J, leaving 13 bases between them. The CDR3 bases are TGCGCCAGCAGCCAAGATAGTTTCGCGGGGTCCTACAATGAGCAGTTCTTC. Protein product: CASSQDSFAGSYNEQFF.

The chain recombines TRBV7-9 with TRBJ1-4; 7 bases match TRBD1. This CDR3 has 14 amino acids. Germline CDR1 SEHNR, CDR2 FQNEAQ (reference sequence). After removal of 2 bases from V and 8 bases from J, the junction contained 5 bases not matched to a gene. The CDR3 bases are TGTGCCAGCAGCTTAACAGGGGAAGGAGAAAAACTGTTTTTT. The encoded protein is CASSLTGEGEKLFF.